A single TCR beta chain is shown here with its context. The target antigen is unknown. Generated by immunoSEQ multiplex PCR, the TCRdb table keeps only in-frame clones and is missing some. The sample lists about 23,000 clones, 84% seen once, with around 1.7% in the top ten. This sample stems from a study of PD-1 blockade in classical Hodgkin lymphoma. General study points: It was among complete responders that baseline diversity resembled that of newly diagnosed patients.

V lost 6 bases and J 1 base, leaving 9 bases between the germline ends. Per germline, CDR1 LNHDA and CDR2 SQIVND (reference sequence). The length of the CDR3 is 13 residues. Each patient's relapse followed autologous stem cell transplantation, and brentuximab vedotin exposure varied. Purification of CD4+ T cells from thawed PBMCs was performed via magnetic negative selection. The starting material was CD4+ T cells from blood, obtained at baseline. V is TRBV19 and J is TRBJ1-1; no definite D call. The receptor was derived from a human donor with classical Hodgkin lymphoma. CDR3 loop: CASSVMTNTEAFF. The CDR3 nucleotides are TGTGCCAGTAGCGTAATGACGAACACTGAAGCTTTCTTT.